This record concerns one T cell receptor (beta chain) sequence. Its antigen is unknown. At one end, the junction sequence differs from germline, possibly due to a read error. This CDR3 has 18 residues. Germline lookup yields CDR1 SGHAT and CDR2 FQNNGV. For blood RNA, unsorted whole blood served as the source, and germline DNA was extracted too. These data belong to a study of tumor-infiltrating lymphocytes in primary liver carcinoma. Study context: Ages ranged from 30 to 69, with HCC or mixed HCC-cholangiocarcinoma. T1-T3 N0M0 was the stage of the tumors, which were 4.2 to 10 cm across.

Total RNA amounting to 500 ng was the source from which TCR beta cDNA was made with a constant-region primer. ARM-PCR, slightly modified, supplied the TCR beta libraries through three nested multiplex PCR rounds. Primers for the first two PCR rounds were TRBV1-TRBV30 forward primers and a C-beta reverse primer (about 10 cycles per round). TCRdb called the multiplex PCR reads again in MiXCR, with one record for every CDR3 protein. The table shows under 200,000 distinct CDR3 sequences, with around three fifths occurring only once. Regarding the study as a whole: The bulk unsorted samples meant that CD4+ and CD8+ repertoires went uncompared.

The rearrangement uses TRBV11-2 and TRBJ2-3, with TRBD1 matching over 8 bases. Sequenced input: peripheral blood. The receptor comes from a woman aged 60-75 years with primary liver carcinoma and hepatitis B virus infection. This CDR3 reads CVSSLRPGTGSGIDTQYF. The CDR3 DNA sequence: TGTGTCAGCAGCTTAAGGCCCGGGACAGGCAGTGGCATAGATACGCAGTATTTT.